This T cell receptor beta chain appears in the sequencing data of a study of blood T cell repertoires in COVID-19. Study background: T cells, B-cell-depleted T cells, or PBMCs supplied cDNA or gDNA.

Authors' methods: Researchers report that nucleated cell counts were estimated from reference gene primer amplification. The method was immunoSEQ multiplex PCR; TCRdb's version includes in-frame clones alone and lacks a portion of them. V, J and clone size reflect that table, while D and trimming were determined from the DNA. Altogether over 110,000 clones are present, over 75% being singletons, with the ten largest covering around 3.9%. Germline V gene data show CDR1 as MNHEY and CDR2 as SVGAGI. V lost 11 bases, J lost 5 bases, and 15 bases lay in between. This CDR3 has 12 amino acids. The sequencing sample was made of PBMCs or T cells enriched from blood (not recorded which). This TCR was recovered from a man aged 45-65 years in a cohort exposed to, infected with or recovered from COVID-19 (not recorded which). This chain links TRBV6-5 with TRBJ1-2; perhaps TRBD1 as D (6 bases). This CDR3 is CAVQGDRYGYTF. In DNA, the CDR3 is TGTGCCGTACAGGGAGATAGGTATGGCTACACCTTC.